These 17 T cell receptor beta chains share one sample of origin, sequenced in a study of response to subunit inactivated influenza vaccine. TCRdb used MiXCR to reprocess the RT-PCR reads, holding one entry per CDR3 protein. The sample includes around 480,000 distinct CDR3 sequences, about a tenth of them seen just once. Sequencing used PBMCs from blood, obtained roughly 46 days after vaccination. The receptors come from a man over 45 who received an inactivated influenza vaccine.

This clonotype was counted at least ten times. The chain links TRBV29-1 to TRBJ2-7, with D perhaps matching TRBD2 (6 bases). V was pared by 2 bases and J by 4 bases, with 9 bases between. Germline loops: CDR1 SQVTM, CDR2 ANQGSEA. The length of the CDR3 is 12 residues. The CDR3 DNA reads as TGCAGCGTTGAAACGGAGGGGTACGAGCAGTACTTC. Encoded protein: CSVETEGYEQYF.

The genes are TRBV3-1 and TRBJ2-3, with TRBD2 matching over 9 bases. J gave up 0 bases and V 4 bases, and 14 bases lay outside the gene matches. This CDR3 spans 19 amino acids. The germline gives CDR1 LGHDT, CDR2 YNNKEL (reference sequence). Here the CDR3 reads CASSRLPLAGPPSTDTQYF. The CDR3 DNA reads TGTGCCAGCAGCCGACTCCCTCTAGCGGGACCCCCTAGCACAGATACGCAGTATTTT.

This clonotype was counted between two and nine times. J is TRBJ2-3 and V is TRBV7-2; TRBD1 or TRBD2 may be the D gene (6 bases each). The CDR3 runs 14 residues. V lost 1 base and J lost 7, with 12 bases in between. The germline gives CDR1 SGHTA, CDR2 FQGNSA. CDR3 residues: CASSLVPGANTQYF. CDR3 DNA sequence: TGTGCCAGCAGCTTAGTGCCGGGGGCGAATACGCAGTATTTT. Based on the CDR3 plus reference TRBV7-2 and TRBJ2-3, the full variable domain is GAGVSQSPSNKVTEKGKDVELRCDPISGHTALYWYRQSLGQGLEFLIYFQGNSAPDKSGLPSDRFSAERTGGSVSTLTIQRTQQEDSAVYLCASSLVPGANTQYFGPGTRLTVL.

The chain recombines TRBV28 with TRBJ1-2; no reliable D call. The V gene lost 6 bases and the J gene lost 7 bases, with 9 bases spanning the gap. Germline CDR1 reads MDHEN; CDR2 reads SYDVKM. This CDR3 region has 11 residues. This CDR3 is CASSTISGYTF. CDR3 DNA: TGTGCCAGCAGCACCATTTCTGGCTACACCTTC.

The chain links TRBV7-8 to TRBJ2-3; TRBD2 aligns across 13 bases. CDR1 and CDR2 from the germline V gene are SGHVS and FQNEAQ. V lost 5 bases to trimming and J lost 2 bases; unmatched junction nucleotides: 4. The CDR3 consists of 16 residues. The CDR3 region is CASSTGLAGDTDTQYF. DNA of the CDR3: TGTGCCAGCAGCACCGGACTAGCGGGGGACACAGATACGCAGTATTTT.

This clonotype was seen a handful of times. V usage is TRBV7-2 and J usage is TRBJ1-6; D is possibly TRBD1 (5 bases). In germline, CDR1 is SGHTA, CDR2 FQGNSA. V lost 1 base, J lost 11 bases, and 9 bases lay in between. The CDR3 has 13 residues. Written as DNA, the CDR3 is TGTGCCAGCAGCTTAGAACAGGTTACACCCCTCCACTTT. Translating it yields CASSLEQVTPLHF.

The chain joins TRBV20-1 to TRBJ2-7; D gene uncertain. CDR3 size: 15 residues. Trimming pared 0 bases from V and 5 bases from J, leaving 17 bases between. Germline CDR1 DFQATT, CDR2 SNEGSKA (reference sequence). CDR3 loop: CSAREGYRPSNEQYF. In DNA, the CDR3 is TGCAGTGCTAGAGAAGGCTACCGCCCATCCAACGAGCAGTACTTC.

There are many counts of this clonotype. This rearrangement joins TRBV5-6 to TRBJ2-7, with D possibly matching TRBD2 (6 bases). Trimming took 5 bases from V and 1 from J, leaving 10 bases between them. The CDR3 is 13 amino acids. The germline V gene encodes CDR1 SGHDT and CDR2 YYEEEE. The CDR3 bases are TGTGCCAGCAGACGGGACTCTTCCTACGAGCAGTACTTC. The encoded protein is CASRRDSSYEQYF.

This clonotype was picked up a small number of times. The chain employs TRBV11-2 and TRBJ2-7; 8 bases fit TRBD1. After removal of 8 bases from V and 3 bases from J, the junction contained 9 bases not matched to a gene. The germline V gene encodes CDR1 SGHAT and CDR2 FQNNGV. The CDR3 is made up of 14 amino acids. CDR3 DNA sequence: TGTGCCAGCCAGAGTGGGACAGGCGACTACGAGCAGTACTTC. This codes for CASQSGTGDYEQYF.

The chain has TRBV29-1 and TRBJ2-1; D is unresolved. The V gene lost 2 bases and the J gene lost 6 bases, with 8 bases spanning the gap. CDR3 length: 12 residues. Per the germline V gene, CDR1 is SQVTM and CDR2 is ANQGSEA. The CDR3 spells CSVELFTNEQFF. In nucleotides, the CDR3 is TGCAGCGTTGAACTTTTTACCAATGAGCAGTTCTTC.

The V gene is TRBV4-3, the J gene TRBJ2-3; TRBD2 matches 7 bases. Germline assignment: CDR1 LGHNA and CDR2 YSLEER. CDR3 length: 16 amino acids. The ends lost 1 base at V and 2 bases at J; junction bases unmatched: 6. The CDR3 DNA sequence: TGCGCCAGCAGCCAAGTGGCGCTAGCGGTCACAGATACGCAGTATTTT. The encoded protein is CASSQVALAVTDTQYF.

This clonotype was found a few times. V is TRBV20-1 and J is TRBJ2-3; D might be TRBD2 (6 bases). Trimming removed 6 bases at V and 1 base at J, with 14 bases between. The germline V gene has CDR1 DFQATT and CDR2 SNEGSKA (reference sequence). The CDR3 is 14 residues long. The CDR3 sequence is CSARGWGGTDTQYF. The CDR3 bases are TGCAGTGCACGGGGGTGGGGCGGCACAGATACGCAGTATTTT.

This clonotype has a handful of counts. The chain is built from TRBV6-5 and TRBJ2-7, with TRBD2 matching over 10 bases. Looked up from germline, CDR1 is MNHEY and CDR2 is SVGAGI. The CDR3 loop spans 15 amino acids. The J segment lost 5 bases and the V segment lost 6 bases, leaving 10 bases of the junction unmatched. CDR3 nucleotide sequence: TGTGCCAGCAGATACAAAGCGGGAGGGCCGGACGAGCAGTACTTC. It translates to CASRYKAGGPDEQYF.

This clonotype was seen repeatedly, ten times or more. The V and J genes are TRBV6-1 and TRBJ2-7, with 11 bases matching TRBD2. Germline V gene sequence: CDR1 MNHNS, CDR2 SASEGT. The CDR3 has 14 residues. With V trimmed by 10 bases and J by 3 bases, 8 bases remained unmatched. The CDR3: CATTRTSGLYEQYF. CDR3 DNA: TGTGCCACCACACGGACTAGCGGGCTCTACGAGCAGTACTTC.

This clonotype came up a few times. The chain joins TRBV11-2 to TRBJ2-3, with 15 bases lining up with TRBD2. The CDR3 contains 17 residues. The germline CDR1 and CDR2 sequences are SGHAT and FQNNGV. Germline trimming cut 5 bases from V and 2 bases from J; bases unmatched to any gene: 5. CDR3 sequence reads: CASSRGTSGGTTDTQYF. DNA for the CDR3: TGTGCCAGCAGCCGAGGGACTAGCGGGGGGACCACAGATACGCAGTATTTT.

This clonotype has more than one count but fewer than ten. CDR3 DNA sequence: TGCGCCAGCAGCTTGGATACGGGGGGGCAATACAATGAGCAGTTCTTC. It encodes CASSLDTGGQYNEQFF. The chain employs TRBV5-1 and TRBJ2-1; TRBD2 aligns across 8 bases. Germline V CDR1 and CDR2: SGHRS, YFSETQ. V lost 0 bases to trimming and J lost 4 bases; unmatched junction nucleotides: 6. The CDR3 is made up of 16 amino acids.

The gene calls are TRBV11-2 and TRBJ2-3; TRBD1 agrees at 9 bases. This CDR3 is 15 amino acids long. The J segment lost 4 bases and the V segment lost 5 bases, leaving 7 bases of the junction unmatched. CDR1 and CDR2 from the germline V gene are SGHAT and FQNNGV. CDR3 sequence (DNA): TGTGCCAGCAGCCAAACAGGGGGCGCAGCAGATACGCAGTATTTT. This codes for CASSQTGGAADTQYF.